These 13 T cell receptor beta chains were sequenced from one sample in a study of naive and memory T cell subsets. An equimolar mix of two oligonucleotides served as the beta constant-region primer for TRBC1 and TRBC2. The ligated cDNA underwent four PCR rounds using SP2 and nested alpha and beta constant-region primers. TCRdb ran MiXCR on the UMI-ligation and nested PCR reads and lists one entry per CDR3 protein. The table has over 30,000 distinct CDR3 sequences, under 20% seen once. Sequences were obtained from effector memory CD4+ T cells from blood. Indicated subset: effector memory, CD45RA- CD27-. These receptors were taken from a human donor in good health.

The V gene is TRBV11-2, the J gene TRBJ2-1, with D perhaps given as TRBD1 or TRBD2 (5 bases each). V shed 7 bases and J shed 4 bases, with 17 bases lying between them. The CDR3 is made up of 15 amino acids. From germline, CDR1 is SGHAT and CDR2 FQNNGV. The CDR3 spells CASTRGASQYNEQFF. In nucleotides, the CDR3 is TGTGCCAGCACGCGAGGGGCTAGCCAGTACAATGAGCAGTTCTTC.

CDR3 coding DNA: TGTGCCAGCAGTTTGAATCTAAACACTGAAGCTTTCTTT. Translation: CASSLNLNTEAFF. V gene TRBV28 combines with J gene TRBJ1-1, with no clear D. Germline V lookup: CDR1 MDHEN, CDR2 SYDVKM. The CDR3 length is 13 residues. V lost 3 bases and J 2 bases, leaving 7 bases between the germline ends.

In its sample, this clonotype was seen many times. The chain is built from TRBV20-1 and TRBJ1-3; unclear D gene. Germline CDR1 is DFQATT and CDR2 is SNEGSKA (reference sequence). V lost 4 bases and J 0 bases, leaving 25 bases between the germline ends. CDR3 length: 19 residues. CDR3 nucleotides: TGCAGTGCTAAACCCCCTTCCCGACGGGCTCCATTCTCTGGAAACACCATATATTTT. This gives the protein CSAKPPSRRAPFSGNTIYF.

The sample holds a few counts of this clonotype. This CDR3 reads CASSQRTGPYNEQFF. CDR3 nucleotide sequence: TGTGCCAGCAGCCAGAGGACGGGCCCCTACAATGAGCAGTTCTTC. V gene TRBV28 combines with J gene TRBJ2-1; no firm D call. Germline CDR1 is MDHEN and CDR2 is SYDVKM. V was shortened by 6 bases and J by 2 bases, with 14 bases between the two germline ends. This CDR3 spans 15 amino acids.

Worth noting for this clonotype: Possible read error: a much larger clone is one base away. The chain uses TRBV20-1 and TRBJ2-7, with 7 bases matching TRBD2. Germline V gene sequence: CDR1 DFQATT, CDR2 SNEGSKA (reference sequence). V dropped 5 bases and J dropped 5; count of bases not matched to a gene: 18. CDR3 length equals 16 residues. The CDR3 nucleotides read TGCAGTGCTCCTAACGCTAGCGGAGGGGTTCGGAACGAGCAGTACTTC. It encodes CSAPNASGGVRNEQYF.

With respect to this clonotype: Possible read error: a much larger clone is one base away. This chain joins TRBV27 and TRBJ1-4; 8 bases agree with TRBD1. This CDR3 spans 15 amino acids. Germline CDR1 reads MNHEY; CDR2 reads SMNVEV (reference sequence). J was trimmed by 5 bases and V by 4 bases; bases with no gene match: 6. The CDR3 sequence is CASSCAGTGNEKLFF. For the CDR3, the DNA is TGTGCCAGCAGTTGCGCCGGGACAGGAAATGAAAAACTGTTTTTT.

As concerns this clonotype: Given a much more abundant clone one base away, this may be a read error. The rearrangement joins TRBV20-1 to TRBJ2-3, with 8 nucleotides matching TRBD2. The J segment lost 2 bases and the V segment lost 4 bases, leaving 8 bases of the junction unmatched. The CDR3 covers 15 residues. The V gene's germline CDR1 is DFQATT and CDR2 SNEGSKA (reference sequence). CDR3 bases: TGCAGTGCTATAGATATGCGGGAGGTCACAGATACGCAGTATTTT. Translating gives CSAIDMREVTDTQYF.

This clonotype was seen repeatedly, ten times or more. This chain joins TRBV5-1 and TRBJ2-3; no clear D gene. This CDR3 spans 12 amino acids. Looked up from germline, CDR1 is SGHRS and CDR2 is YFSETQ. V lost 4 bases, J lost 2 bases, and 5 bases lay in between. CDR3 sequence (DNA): TGCGCCAGCAGCATAAACACAGATACGCAGTATTTT. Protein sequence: CASSINTDTQYF.

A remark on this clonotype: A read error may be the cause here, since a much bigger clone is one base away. CDR3 in DNA: TGTGCCACCAGTGGAAAGGGGTTCGACAATGAGCAGTTCTTC. Translated, it gives CATSGKGFDNEQFF. This chain connects TRBV24-1 to TRBJ2-1, with D perhaps TRBD1 (5 bases). The germline V gene has CDR1 KGHDR and CDR2 SFDVKD. This CDR3 is 14 amino acids long. The V end was cut by 5 bases, the J end by 5 bases, with 12 bases between.

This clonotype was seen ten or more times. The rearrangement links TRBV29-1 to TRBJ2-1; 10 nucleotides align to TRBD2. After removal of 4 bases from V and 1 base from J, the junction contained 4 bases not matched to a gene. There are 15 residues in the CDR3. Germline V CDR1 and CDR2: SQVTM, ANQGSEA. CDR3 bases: TGCAGCGTTGGATCAGCGGGAGGGTCCTACAATGAGCAGTTCTTC. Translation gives CSVGSAGGSYNEQFF.

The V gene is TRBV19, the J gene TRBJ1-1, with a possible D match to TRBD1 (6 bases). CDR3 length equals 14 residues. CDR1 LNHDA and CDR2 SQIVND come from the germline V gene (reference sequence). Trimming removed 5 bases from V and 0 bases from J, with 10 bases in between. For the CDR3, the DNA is TGTGCCAGTAGTCGACAGGCGTTGAACACTGAAGCTTTCTTT. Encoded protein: CASSRQALNTEAFF.

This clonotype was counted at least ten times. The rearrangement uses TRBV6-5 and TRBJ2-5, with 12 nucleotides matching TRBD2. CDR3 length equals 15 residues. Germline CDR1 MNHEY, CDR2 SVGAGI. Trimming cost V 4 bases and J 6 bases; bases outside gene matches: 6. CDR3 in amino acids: CASSSSGRALKTQYF. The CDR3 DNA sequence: TGTGCCAGCAGTTCTAGCGGGAGGGCGTTGAAGACCCAGTACTTC.

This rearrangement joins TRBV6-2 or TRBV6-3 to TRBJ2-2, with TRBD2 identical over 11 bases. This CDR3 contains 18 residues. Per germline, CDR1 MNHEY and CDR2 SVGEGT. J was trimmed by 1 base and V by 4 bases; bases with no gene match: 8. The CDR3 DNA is TGTGCCAGCAGTTCCGTTAGCGGGAGGGCTAGGAACACCGGGGAGCTGTTTTTT. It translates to CASSSVSGRARNTGELFF.